The entry that follows covers one T cell receptor beta chain sequence. Its cognate antigen is unknown. The data derive from a study of OX40 agonist ivuxolimab in advanced cancers. Study at large: The dose-escalation cohort was approximately 81% male, with a mean age of around 54 years, ranging roughly 23 to 90. Past anti-PD-1, anti-PD-L1 or anti-CTLA-4 therapy was accepted, and approximately 40% had received some.

General study findings and limits: Some nonresponders likewise displayed low normalized T-cell clonal expansion. At 0.1 to 3.0 mg/kg, CD4+ and CD8+ blood T cells expanded clonally by week 6.

Some clones are missing from TCRdb's copy, which holds only in-frame ones; the method was immunoSEQ multiplex PCR. The table includes roughly 62,000 clones, 85% detected once. The germline CDR1 and CDR2 sequences are SGHRS and YFSETQ. The ends lost 2 bases at V and 7 bases at J; junction bases unmatched: 10. This CDR3 has 15 residues. The specimen comprised CD4+ or CD8+ T cells sorted from blood, sampled in a trial of the OX40 agonist ivuxolimab. The receptor was derived from an adult with an advanced solid tumor such as melanoma, head and neck, liver or kidney cancer. The gene calls are TRBV5-1 and TRBJ2-3, with 7 bases fitting TRBD2. CDR3 amino acids: CASSFGRGPTYTQYF. DNA for the CDR3: TGCGCCAGCAGCTTTGGGAGGGGCCCTACCTATACGCAGTATTTT.